The source of this T cell receptor (beta chain) is a study of blood T cell repertoires in COVID-19. Across the study: COVID-19 samples from acute and convalescent phases originated in the United States, Italy and Spain. PBMCs, B-cell-depleted T cells, or T cells were the source of the cDNA or gDNA that made up the material.

The CDR3 consists of 17 residues. The V gene lost 1 base and the J gene lost 6 bases, with 19 bases spanning the gap. In germline, CDR1 is MDHEN, CDR2 SYDVKM. In the original analysis: Reference gene primer amplification gave estimated nucleated cell counts. TCRdb's table, derived via immunoSEQ multiplex PCR, lists solely in-frame clones and lacks some. V, J and clone size reflect that table, while D and trimming were determined from the DNA. Among roughly 310,000 clones listed, roughly 90% were seen once. The sample was peripheral blood. The chain is built from TRBV28 and TRBJ2-1; tentative D call: TRBD1 (5 bases). The TCR was taken from a woman in her forties or fifties with active or convalescent COVID-19. In DNA form, the CDR3 reads TGTGCCAGCAGTTTATACAGGAACACGGCTCTGGGCAATGAGCAGTTCTTC. It is translated as CASSLYRNTALGNEQFF.